The present T cell receptor beta chain was sequenced within a study of metastatic and nonmetastatic thyroid tumors. At the level of the study: A comparison of repertoires was made across blood and tumor or nodule tissue from malignant and benign thyroid patients.

None of the patients had undergone any treatment ahead of thyroid surgery. Authors' analysis steps: A classifier of distant metastasis in papillary thyroid cancer was built from CDR3 differences (across clinicopathological groups). TCRdb used MiXCR to call clones anew from the PCR reads. These V and J calls rely on TCRdb rather than the paper's analysis. The sample contains some 30,000 clones, approximately 31% of which appear only once. In this sample, this clone turned up a few times. Its target is not known. Study results and limitations: Reportedly, malignant thyroid tumors had significantly higher TCR beta diversity than benign nodules, in blood and tumor.

This TCR was recovered from a female donor with papillary thyroid cancer or a benign thyroid nodule (not recorded which). Some clones in this sample may be carry-over from other donors' samples. The source material was blood.

The chain's CDR3 is CASGPGDIAYEQYF. In DNA, the CDR3 is TGTGCCAGCGGTCCTGGGGACATTGCCTACGAGCAGTACTTC. V gene TRBV12-3 or TRBV12-4 combines with J gene TRBJ2-7; perhaps TRBD1 as D (6 bases). Trimming left V 8 bases short and J 2 bases short, with 16 bases between. The CDR3 is 14 amino acids.